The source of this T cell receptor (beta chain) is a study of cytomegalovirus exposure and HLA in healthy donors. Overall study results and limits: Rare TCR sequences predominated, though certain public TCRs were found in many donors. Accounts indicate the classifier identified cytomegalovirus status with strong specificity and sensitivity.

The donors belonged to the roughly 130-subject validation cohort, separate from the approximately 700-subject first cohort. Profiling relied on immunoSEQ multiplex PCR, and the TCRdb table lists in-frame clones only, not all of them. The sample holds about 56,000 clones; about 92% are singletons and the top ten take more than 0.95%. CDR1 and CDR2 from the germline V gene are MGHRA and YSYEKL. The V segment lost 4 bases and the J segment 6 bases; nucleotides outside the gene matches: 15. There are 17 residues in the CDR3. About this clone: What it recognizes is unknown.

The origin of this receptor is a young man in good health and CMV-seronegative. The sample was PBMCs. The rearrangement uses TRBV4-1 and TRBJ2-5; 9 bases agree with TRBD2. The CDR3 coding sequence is TGCGCCAGCAGCCCATCAGCGGGAGGCCTCCAATCTAAGACCCAGTACTTC. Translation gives CASSPSAGGLQSKTQYF.